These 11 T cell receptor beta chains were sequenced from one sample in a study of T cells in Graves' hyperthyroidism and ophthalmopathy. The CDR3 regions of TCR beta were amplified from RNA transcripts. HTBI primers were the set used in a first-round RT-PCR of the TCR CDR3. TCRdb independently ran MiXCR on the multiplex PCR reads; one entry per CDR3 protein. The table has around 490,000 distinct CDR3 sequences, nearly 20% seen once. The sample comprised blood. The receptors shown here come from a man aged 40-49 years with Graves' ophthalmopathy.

This CDR3 reads CASGSRGEAFF. As DNA, the CDR3 is TGTGCCAGCGGGTCGAGGGGAGAAGCTTTCTTT. The chain joins TRBV6-1 to TRBJ1-1; perhaps TRBD1 as D (5 bases). This CDR3 region has 11 residues. Trimming removed 8 bases from V and 8 bases from J, with 12 bases in between. Germline values: CDR1 MNHNS, CDR2 SASEGT.

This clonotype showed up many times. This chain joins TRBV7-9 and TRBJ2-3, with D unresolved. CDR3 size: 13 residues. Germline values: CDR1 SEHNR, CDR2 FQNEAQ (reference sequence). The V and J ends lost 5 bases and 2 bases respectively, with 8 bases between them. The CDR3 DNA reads TGTGCCAGCAGCGTGGACGCCACAGATACGCAGTATTTT. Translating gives CASSVDATDTQYF.

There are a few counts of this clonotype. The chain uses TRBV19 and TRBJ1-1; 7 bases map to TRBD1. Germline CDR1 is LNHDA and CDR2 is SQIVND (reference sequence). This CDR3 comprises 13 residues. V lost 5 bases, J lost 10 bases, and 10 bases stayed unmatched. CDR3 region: CASSPRQGERAFF. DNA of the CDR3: TGTGCCAGTAGTCCCCGGCAGGGGGAGAGAGCTTTCTTT.

The CDR3 loop reads CASSLGGTVYNYGYTF. In DNA form, the CDR3 reads TGTGCCAGCAGCTTGGGGGGGACAGTTTATAACTATGGCTACACCTTC. The chain combines TRBV5-6 with TRBJ1-2, with 7 nucleotides matching TRBD1. This CDR3 has 16 residues. Trimming cost V 0 bases and J 1 base; bases outside gene matches: 6. From germline, CDR1 is SGHDT and CDR2 YYEEEE.

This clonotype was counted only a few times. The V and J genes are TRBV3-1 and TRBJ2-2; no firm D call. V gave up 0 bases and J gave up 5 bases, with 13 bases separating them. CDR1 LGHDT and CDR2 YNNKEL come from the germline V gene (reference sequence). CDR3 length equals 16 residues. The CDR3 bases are TGTGCCAGCAGCCAAGATCATGGTCATCTTACCGGGGAGCTGTTTTTT. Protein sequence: CASSQDHGHLTGELFF.

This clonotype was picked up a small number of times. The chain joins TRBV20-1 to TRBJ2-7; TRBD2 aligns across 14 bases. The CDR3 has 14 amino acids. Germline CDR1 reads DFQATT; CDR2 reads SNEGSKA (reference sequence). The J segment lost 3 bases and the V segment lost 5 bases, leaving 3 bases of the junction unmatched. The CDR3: CSARGTSGSYEQYF. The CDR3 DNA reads TGCAGTGCTCGCGGGACTAGCGGGAGCTACGAGCAGTACTTC.

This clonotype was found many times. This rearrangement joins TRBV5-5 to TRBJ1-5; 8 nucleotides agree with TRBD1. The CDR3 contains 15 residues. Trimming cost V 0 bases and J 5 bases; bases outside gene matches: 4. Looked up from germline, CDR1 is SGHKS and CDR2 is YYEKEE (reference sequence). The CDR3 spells CASSLAQGAYQPQHF. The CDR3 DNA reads TGTGCCAGCAGCTTGGCTCAGGGGGCTTATCAGCCCCAGCATTTT.

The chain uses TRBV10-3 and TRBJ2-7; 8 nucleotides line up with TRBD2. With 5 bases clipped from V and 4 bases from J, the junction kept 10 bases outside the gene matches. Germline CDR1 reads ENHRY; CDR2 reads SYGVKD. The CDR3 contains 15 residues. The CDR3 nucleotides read TGTGCCATCAGTACCAGCGGGAGCCCCCGGTACGAGCAGTACTTC. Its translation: CAISTSGSPRYEQYF.

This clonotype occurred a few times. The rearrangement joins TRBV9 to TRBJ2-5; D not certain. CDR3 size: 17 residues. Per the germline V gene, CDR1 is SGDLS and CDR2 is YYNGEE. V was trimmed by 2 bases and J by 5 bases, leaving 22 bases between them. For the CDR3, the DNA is TGTGCCAGCAGCGTCGGGCCCAGGCTAACTTACGGGGAGACCCAGTACTTC. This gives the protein CASSVGPRLTYGETQYF.

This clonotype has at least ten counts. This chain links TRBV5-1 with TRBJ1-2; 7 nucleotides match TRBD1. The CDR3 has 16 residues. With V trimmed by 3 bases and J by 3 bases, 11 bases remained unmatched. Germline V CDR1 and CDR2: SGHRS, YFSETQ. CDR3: CASSSGGTASHYGYTF. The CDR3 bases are TGCGCCAGCAGCTCGGGGGGGACAGCCTCCCACTATGGCTACACCTTC. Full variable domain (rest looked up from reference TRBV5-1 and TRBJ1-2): KAGVTQTPRYLIKTRGQQVTLSCSPISGHRSVSWYQQTPGQGLQFLFEYFSETQRNKGNFPGRFSGRQFSNSRSEMNVSTLELGDSALYLCASSSGGTASHYGYTFGSGTRLTVV.

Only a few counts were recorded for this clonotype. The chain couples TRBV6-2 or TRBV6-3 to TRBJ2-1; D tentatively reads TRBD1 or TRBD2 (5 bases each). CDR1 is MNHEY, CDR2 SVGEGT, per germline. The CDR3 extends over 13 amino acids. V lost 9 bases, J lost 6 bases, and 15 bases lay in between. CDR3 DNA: TGTGCCAGTCGAGGGGAGTTTAGCAATGAGCAGTTCTTC. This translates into CASRGEFSNEQFF.